This TCR beta chain emerged from a study of cytotoxic CD8 clonotypes in ibrutinib-treated CLL. Study outcomes and limitations: Public clonotypes, an uncommon group, contracted or remained stable on treatment. A rise in clonality was seen at ibrutinib response, and a fall back toward baseline was seen at progression. Sampling times, which were not matched between the groups, differed between sustained-remission patients and progressing patients.

Details on this clone: Its antigen remains unknown.

Profiled with immunoSEQ multiplex PCR; TCRdb holds only in-frame clones, not every one. The data contain 130,000 or so clones, 70% to 80% of them singletons. Unmatched junction bases numbered 6, after V lost 1 base and J lost 4 bases. CDR1 and CDR2 (germline): LGHNA, YSLEER. This CDR3 is 15 amino acids long. The receptor's source is a human donor with chronic lymphocytic leukemia. The specimen was PBMCs, collected after 12 months of ibrutinib treatment. The V and J genes are TRBV4-3 and TRBJ2-7; TRBD1 matches at 8 bases. The CDR3 DNA reads TGCGCCAGCAGCCAAGGCTGGACAGGGTTTTACGAGCAGTACTTC. As protein: CASSQGWTGFYEQYF.